The rows below give T cell receptor beta chains drawn from one sample of a study of Ad26.COV2.S vaccination and SARS-CoV-2 variants. The data were produced by immunoSEQ multiplex PCR, yet TCRdb's version contains in-frame clones alone and is incomplete. The table has hundreds of thousands of clones, roughly 90% seen once. The sample here was peripheral blood, taken in a trial of Ad26.COV2.S vaccine versus placebo. All receptors come from a person between 18 and 59 years old who received the Ad26.COV2.S COVID-19 vaccine or a placebo. Each CDR3 is given with its conserved first and last residue. The D gene is left open where the match is weak. Where a row states a size, it is once, few, many or the class of an expanded clone; other rows omit it.

D	V	size	J	CDR3	DNA
TRBD2	TRBV7-6	-	TRBJ2-7	CASSIASGRATRVEQYF	TGTGCCAGCAGCATAGCTAGCGGGAGGGCAACCAGGGTCGAGCAGTACTTC
-	TRBV15	-	TRBJ2-2	CATRSRQNTGELFF	TGTGCCACCAGGAGCAGGCAGAACACCGGGGAGCTGTTTTTT
-	TRBV29-1	-	TRBJ1-5	CSVVEGFNQPQHF	TGCAGCGTTGTGGAGGGCTTTAATCAGCCCCAGCATTTT
-	TRBV19	few	TRBJ1-5	CASSSLAGGSNQPQHF	TGTGCCAGTAGCAGCCTAGCGGGCGGTTCGAATCAGCCCCAGCATTTT
-	TRBV5-1	-	TRBJ2-3	CASSSPGGDTQYF	TGCGCCAGCAGCTCACCCGGGGGAGATACGCAGTATTTT
TRBD1	TRBV5-1	-	TRBJ1-5	CASSYTGEGQPQHF	TGCGCCAGCAGCTATACAGGGGAGGGTCAGCCCCAGCATTTT
-	TRBV7-9	-	TRBJ2-6	CASSFYSSGANVLTF	TGTGCCAGCAGCTTCTACAGCTCTGGGGCCAACGTCCTGACTTTC
TRBD1	TRBV7-9	-	TRBJ1-4	CASSSTGVNEKLFF	TGTGCCAGCAGCTCGACAGGGGTGAATGAAAAACTGTTTTTT
-	TRBV2	once	TRBJ2-7	CATKKELVDYEQYF	TGTGCCACCAAAAAGGAACTAGTTGACTACGAGCAGTACTTC
-	TRBV18	once	TRBJ1-5	CASSPANSNQPQHF	TGTGCCAGCTCACCAGCCAATAGCAATCAGCCCCAGCATTTT